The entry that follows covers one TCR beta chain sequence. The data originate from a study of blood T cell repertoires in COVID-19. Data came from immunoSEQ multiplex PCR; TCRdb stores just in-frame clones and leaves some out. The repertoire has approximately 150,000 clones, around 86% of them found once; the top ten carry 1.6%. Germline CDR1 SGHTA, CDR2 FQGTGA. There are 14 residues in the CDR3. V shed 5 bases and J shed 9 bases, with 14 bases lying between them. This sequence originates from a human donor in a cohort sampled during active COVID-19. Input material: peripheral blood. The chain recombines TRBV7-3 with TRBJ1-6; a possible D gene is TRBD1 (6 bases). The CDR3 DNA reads TGTGCCAGCAGCCCCGGGTCCAGGGGTTCACCCCTCCACTTT. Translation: CASSPGSRGSPLHF.